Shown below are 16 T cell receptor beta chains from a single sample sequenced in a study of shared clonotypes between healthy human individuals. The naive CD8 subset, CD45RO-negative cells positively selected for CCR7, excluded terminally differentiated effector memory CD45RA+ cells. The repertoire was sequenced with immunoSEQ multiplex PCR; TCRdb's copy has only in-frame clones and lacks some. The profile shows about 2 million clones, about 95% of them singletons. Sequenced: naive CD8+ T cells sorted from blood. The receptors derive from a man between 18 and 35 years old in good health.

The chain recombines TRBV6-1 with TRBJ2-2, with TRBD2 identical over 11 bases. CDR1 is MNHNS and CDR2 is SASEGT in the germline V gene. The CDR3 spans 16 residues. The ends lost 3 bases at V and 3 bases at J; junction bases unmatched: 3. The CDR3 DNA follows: TGTGCCAGCAGTGATCTTAGCGGGGGGGACACCGGGGAGCTGTTTTTT. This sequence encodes CASSDLSGGDTGELFF.

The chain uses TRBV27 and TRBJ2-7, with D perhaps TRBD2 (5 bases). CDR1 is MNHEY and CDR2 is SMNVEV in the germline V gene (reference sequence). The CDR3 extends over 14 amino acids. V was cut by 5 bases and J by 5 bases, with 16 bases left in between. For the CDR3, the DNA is TGTGCCAGCAGTCCGACTACGCAAGGCCACGAGCAGTACTTC. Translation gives CASSPTTQGHEQYF.

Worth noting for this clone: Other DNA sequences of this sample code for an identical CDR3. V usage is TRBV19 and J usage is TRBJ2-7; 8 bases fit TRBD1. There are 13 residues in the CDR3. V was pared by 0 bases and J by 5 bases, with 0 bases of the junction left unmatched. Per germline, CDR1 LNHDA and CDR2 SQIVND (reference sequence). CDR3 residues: CASSIDRGHEQYF. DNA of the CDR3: TGTGCCAGTAGTATAGACAGGGGGCACGAGCAGTACTTC.

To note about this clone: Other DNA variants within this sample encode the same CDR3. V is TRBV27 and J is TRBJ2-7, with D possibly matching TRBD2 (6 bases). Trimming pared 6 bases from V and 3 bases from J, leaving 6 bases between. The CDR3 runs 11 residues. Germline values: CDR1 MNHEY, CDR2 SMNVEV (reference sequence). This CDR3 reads CASSGSYEQYF. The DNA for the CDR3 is TGTGCCAGCAGCGGGAGCTACGAGCAGTACTTC.

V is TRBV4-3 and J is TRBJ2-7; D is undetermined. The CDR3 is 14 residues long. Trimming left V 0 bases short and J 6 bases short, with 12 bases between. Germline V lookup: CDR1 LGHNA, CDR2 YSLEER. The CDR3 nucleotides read TGCGCCAGCAGCCAAGACACCTCTAAGGGCGAGCAGTACTTC. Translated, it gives CASSQDTSKGEQYF.

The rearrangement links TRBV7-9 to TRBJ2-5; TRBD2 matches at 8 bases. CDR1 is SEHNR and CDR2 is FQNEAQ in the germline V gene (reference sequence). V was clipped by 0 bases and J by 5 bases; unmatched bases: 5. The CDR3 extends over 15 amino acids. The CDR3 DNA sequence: TGTGCCAGCAGCTTAGCGATCGGGGGGGCGGAGACCCAGTACTTC. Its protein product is CASSLAIGGAETQYF.

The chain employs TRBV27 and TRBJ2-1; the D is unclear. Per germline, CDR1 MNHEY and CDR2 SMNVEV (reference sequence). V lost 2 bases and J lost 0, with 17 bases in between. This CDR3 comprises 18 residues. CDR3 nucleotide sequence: TGTGCCAGCAGTTTAAAGGTGGGATTTGGAGTCTCCTACAATGAGCAGTTCTTC. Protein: CASSLKVGFGVSYNEQFF.

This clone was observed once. For the CDR3, the DNA is TGTGCCAGCAGCTCCTTTGGGGGTAACCATCAGCCCCAGCATTTT. Its protein is CASSSFGGNHQPQHF. The chain has TRBV7-8 and TRBJ1-5; D perhaps matches TRBD1 (5 bases). This CDR3 has 15 residues. Germline-derived CDR1 and CDR2 are SGHVS and FQNEAQ. Trimming left V 4 bases short and J 5 bases short, with 15 bases between.

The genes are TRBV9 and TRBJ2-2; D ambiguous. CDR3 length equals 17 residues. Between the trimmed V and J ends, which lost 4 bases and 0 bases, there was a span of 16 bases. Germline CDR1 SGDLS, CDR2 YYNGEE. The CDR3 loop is CASSHPRRSANTGELFF. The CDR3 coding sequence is TGTGCCAGCAGCCATCCAAGACGTTCCGCGAACACCGGGGAGCTGTTTTTT.

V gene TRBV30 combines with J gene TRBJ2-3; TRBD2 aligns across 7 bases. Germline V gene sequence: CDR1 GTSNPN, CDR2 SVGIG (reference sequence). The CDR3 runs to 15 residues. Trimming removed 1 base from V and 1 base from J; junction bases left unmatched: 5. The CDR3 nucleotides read TGTGCCTGGAGTGGGTCGGCGGGGGGCACAGATACGCAGTATTTT. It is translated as CAWSGSAGGTDTQYF.

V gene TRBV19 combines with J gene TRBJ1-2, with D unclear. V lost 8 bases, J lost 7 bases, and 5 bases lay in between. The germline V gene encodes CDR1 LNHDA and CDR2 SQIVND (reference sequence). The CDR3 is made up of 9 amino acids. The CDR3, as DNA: TGTGCCAGTTTATGTGGCTACACCTTC. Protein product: CASLCGYTF.

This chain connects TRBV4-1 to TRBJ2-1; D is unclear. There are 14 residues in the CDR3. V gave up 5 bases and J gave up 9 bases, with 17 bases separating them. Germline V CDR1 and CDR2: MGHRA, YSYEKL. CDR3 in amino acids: CASSIGAGKGEQFF. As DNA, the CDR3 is TGCGCCAGCAGCATCGGCGCAGGTAAAGGTGAGCAGTTCTTC.

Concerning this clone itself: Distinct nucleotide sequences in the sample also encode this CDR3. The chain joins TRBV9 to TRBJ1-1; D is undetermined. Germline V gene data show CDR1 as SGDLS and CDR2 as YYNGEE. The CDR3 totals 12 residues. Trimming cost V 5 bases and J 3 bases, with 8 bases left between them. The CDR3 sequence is CASSGGDTEAFF. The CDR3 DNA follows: TGTGCCAGCAGTGGTGGGGACACTGAAGCTTTCTTT.

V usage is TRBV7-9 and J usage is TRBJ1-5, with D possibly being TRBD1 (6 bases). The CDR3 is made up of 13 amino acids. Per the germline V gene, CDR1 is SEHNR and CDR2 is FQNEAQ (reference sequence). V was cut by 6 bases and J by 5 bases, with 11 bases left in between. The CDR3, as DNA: TGTGCCAGCAGAACAGGGTGGGATCAGCCCCAGCATTTT. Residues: CASRTGWDQPQHF.

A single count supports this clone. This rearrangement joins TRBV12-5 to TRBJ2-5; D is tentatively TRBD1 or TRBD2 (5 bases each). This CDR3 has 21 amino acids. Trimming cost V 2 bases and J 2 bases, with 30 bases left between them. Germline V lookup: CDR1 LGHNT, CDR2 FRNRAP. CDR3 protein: CASGLHPRLGENLIPQETQYF. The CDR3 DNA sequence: TGTGCTAGTGGTTTGCACCCCCGGCTAGGGGAGAACCTAATACCTCAAGAGACCCAGTACTTC.

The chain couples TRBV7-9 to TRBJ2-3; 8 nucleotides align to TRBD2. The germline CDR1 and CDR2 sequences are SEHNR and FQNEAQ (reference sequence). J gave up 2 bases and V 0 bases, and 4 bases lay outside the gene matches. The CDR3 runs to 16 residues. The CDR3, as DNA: TGTGCCAGCAGCTTAGCTAGCGGGGCTCTCACAGATACGCAGTATTTT. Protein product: CASSLASGALTDTQYF.